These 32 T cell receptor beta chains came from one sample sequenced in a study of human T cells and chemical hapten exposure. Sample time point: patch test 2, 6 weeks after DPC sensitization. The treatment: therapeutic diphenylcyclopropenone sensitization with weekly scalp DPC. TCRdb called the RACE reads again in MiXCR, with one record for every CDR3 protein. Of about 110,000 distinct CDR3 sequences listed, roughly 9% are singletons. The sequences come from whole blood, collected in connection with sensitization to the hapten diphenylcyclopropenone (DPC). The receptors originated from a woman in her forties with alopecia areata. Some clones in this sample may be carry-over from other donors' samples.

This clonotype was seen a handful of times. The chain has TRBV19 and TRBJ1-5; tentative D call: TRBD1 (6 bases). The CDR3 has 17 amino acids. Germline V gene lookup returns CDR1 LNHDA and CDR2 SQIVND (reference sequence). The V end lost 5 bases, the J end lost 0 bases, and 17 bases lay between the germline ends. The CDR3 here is CASSLPLGAYSNQPQHF. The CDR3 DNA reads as TGTGCCAGTAGTTTACCTTTGGGGGCTTATAGCAATCAGCCCCAGCATTTT.

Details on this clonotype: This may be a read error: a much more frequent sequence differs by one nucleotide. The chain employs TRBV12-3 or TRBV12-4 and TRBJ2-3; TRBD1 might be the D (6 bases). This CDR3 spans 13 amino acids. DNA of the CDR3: TGTGCTAGCGCGCAGGGGTTCGCAGATACGCAGTATTTT. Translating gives CASAQGFADTQYF.

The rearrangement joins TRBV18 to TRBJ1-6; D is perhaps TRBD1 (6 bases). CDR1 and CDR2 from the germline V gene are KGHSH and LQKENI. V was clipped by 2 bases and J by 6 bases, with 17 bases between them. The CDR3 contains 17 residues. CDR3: CASSPYSDSPINSPLHF. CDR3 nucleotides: TGTGCCAGCTCACCATATTCGGACAGCCCGATTAATTCACCCCTCCACTTT. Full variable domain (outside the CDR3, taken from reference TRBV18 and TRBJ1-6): NAGVMQNPRHLVRRRGQEARLRCSPMKGHSHVYWYRQLPEEGLKFMVYLQKENIIDESGMPKERFSAEFPKEGPSILRIQQVVRGDSAAYFCASSPYSDSPINSPLHFGNGTRLTVT.

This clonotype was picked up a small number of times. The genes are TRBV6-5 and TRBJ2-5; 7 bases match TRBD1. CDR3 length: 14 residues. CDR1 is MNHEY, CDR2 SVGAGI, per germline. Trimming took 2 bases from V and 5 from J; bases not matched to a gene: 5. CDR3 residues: CASSYGPGGETQYF. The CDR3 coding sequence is TGTGCCAGCAGTTACGGCCCAGGGGGTGAGACCCAGTACTTC.

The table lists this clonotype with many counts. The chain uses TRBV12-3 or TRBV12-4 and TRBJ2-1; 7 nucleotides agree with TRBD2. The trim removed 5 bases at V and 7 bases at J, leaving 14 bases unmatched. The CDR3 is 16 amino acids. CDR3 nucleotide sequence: TGTGCCAGCAGTATGAGACTAGCCGAGGGCCGGAATGAGCAGTTCTTC. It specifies CASSMRLAEGRNEQFF.

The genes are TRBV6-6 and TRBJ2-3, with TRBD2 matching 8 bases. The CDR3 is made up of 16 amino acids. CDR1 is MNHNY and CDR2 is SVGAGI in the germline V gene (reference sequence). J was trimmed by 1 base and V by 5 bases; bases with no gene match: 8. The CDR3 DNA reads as TGTGCCAGCAGTCTTCCACTAGCGGCTGGCACAGATACGCAGTATTTT. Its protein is CASSLPLAAGTDTQYF.

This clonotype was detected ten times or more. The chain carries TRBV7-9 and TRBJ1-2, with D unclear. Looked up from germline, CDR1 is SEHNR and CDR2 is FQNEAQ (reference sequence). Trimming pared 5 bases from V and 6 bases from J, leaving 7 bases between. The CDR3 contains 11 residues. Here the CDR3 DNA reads TGTGCCAGCAGCCACGACAATGGCTACACCTTC. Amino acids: CASSHDNGYTF. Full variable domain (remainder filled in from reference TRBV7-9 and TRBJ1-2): DTGVSQNPRHKITKRGQNVTFRCDPISEHNRLYWYRQTLGQGPEFLTYFQNEAQLEKSRLLSDRFSAERPKGSFSTLEIQRTEQGDSAMYLCASSHDNGYTFGSGTRLTVV.

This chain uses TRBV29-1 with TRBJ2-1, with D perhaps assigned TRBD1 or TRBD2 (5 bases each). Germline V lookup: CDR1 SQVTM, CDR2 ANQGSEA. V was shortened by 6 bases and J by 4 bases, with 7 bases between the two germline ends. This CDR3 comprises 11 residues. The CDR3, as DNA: TGCAGCGTGGGACGGTACAATGAGCAGTTCTTC. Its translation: CSVGRYNEQFF.

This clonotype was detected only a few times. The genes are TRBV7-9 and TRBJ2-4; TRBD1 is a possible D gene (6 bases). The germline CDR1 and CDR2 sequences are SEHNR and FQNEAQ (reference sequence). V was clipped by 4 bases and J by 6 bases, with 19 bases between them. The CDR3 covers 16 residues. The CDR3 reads CASSSPGQKGRNIQYF. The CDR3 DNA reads TGTGCCAGCAGCTCCCCGGGACAAAAAGGAAGAAACATTCAGTACTTC. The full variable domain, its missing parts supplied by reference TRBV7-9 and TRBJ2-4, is DTGVSQNPRHKITKRGQNVTFRCDPISEHNRLYWYRQTLGQGPEFLTYFQNEAQLEKSRLLSDRFSAERPKGSFSTLEIQRTEQGDSAMYLCASSSPGQKGRNIQYFGAGTRLSVL.

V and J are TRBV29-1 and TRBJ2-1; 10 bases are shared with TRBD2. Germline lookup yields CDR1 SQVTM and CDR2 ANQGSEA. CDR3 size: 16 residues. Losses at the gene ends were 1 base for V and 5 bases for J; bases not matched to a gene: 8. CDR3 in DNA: TGCAGCGTTGAAGGCTTGGGACTAGCGTATGACAATGAGCAGTTCTTC. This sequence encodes CSVEGLGLAYDNEQFF.

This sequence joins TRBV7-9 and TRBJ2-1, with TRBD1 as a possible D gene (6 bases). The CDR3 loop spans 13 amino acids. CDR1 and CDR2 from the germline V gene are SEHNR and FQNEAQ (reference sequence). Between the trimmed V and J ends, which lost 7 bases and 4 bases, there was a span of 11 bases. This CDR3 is CASTQDRYNEQFF. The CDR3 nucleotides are TGTGCCAGCACCCAGGACAGATACAATGAGCAGTTCTTC.

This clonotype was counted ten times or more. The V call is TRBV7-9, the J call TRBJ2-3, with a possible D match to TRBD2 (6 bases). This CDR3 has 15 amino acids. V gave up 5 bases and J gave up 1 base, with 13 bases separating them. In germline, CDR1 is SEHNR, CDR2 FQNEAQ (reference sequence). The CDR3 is CASSPGGGGTDTQYF. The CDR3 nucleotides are TGTGCCAGCAGCCCCGGAGGCGGGGGCACAGATACGCAGTATTTT. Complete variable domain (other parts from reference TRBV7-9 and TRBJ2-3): DTGVSQNPRHKITKRGQNVTFRCDPISEHNRLYWYRQTLGQGPEFLTYFQNEAQLEKSRLLSDRFSAERPKGSFSTLEIQRTEQGDSAMYLCASSPGGGGTDTQYFGPGTRLTVL.

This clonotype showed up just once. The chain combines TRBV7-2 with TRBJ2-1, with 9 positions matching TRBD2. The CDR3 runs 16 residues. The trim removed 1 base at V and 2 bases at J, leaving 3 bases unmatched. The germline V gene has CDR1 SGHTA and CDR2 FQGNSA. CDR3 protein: CASSLGVAGAYNEQFF. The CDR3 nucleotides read TGTGCCAGCAGCTTAGGTGTAGCGGGAGCCTACAATGAGCAGTTCTTC.

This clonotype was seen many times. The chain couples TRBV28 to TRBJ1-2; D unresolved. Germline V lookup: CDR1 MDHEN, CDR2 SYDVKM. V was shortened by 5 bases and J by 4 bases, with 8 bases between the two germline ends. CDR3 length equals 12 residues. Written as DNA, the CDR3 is TGTGCCAGCAGTATCCTTCGCTATGGCTACACCTTC. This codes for CASSILRYGYTF.

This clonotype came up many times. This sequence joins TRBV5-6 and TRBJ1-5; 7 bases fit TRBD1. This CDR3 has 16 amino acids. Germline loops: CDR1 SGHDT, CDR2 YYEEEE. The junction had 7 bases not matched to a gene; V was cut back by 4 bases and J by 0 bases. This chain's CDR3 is CASSQGTAYSNQPQHF. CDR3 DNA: TGTGCCAGCAGCCAGGGGACAGCTTATAGCAATCAGCCCCAGCATTTT.

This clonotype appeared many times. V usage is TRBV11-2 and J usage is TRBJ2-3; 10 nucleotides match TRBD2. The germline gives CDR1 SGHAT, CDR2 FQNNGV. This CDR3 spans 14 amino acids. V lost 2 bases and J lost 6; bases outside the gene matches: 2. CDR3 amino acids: CASSLSGGADTQYF. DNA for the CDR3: TGTGCCAGCAGCTTAAGCGGGGGGGCCGATACGCAGTATTTT.

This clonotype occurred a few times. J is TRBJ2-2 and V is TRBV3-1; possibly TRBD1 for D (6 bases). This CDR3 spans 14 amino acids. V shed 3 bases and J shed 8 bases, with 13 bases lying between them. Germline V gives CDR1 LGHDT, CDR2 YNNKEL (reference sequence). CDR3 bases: TGTGCCAGCAGCCACCTACAGGGTATGGGGGAGCTGTTTTTT. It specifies CASSHLQGMGELFF.

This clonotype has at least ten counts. The CDR3 region has the DNA TGTGCCAGCAGTGAATGGGAAAACACTGAAGCTTTCTTT. Translating gives CASSEWENTEAFF. The gene calls are TRBV6-4 and TRBJ1-1; D unclear. CDR1 and CDR2 from the germline V gene are MRHNA and SNTAGT. The ends were cut back, 3 bases at V and 2 bases at J, with 7 bases in the middle. CDR3 length equals 13 residues.

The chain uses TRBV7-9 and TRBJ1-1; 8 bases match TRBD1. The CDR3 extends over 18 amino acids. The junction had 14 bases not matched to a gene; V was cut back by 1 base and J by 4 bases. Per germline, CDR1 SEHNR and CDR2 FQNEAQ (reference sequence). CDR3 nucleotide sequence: TGTGCCAGCAGCTTAGTGTGGGGGACCTCGGGACAGGTCACTGAAGCTTTCTTT. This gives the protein CASSLVWGTSGQVTEAFF.

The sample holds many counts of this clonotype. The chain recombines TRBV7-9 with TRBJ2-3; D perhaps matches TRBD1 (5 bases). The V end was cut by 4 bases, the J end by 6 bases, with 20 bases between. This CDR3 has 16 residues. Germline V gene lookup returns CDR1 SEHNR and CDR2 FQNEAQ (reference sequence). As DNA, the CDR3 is TGTGCCAGCAGCTGGGGAAGGGGATCTCTGGGCGATACGCAGTATTTT. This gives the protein CASSWGRGSLGDTQYF.

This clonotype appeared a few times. This chain's CDR3 is CSVAHILQSENIQYF. The CDR3 DNA follows: TGCAGCGTTGCGCACATTCTACAGAGCGAAAACATTCAGTACTTC. The chain uses TRBV29-1 and TRBJ2-4; D unresolved. The V end was cut by 4 bases, the J end by 5 bases, with 18 bases between. This CDR3 has 15 amino acids. Germline lookup yields CDR1 SQVTM and CDR2 ANQGSEA.

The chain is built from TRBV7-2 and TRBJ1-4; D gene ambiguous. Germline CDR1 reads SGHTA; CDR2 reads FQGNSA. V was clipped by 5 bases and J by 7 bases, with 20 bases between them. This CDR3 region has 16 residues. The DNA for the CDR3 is TGTGCCAGCAGCCCCCTTGGCGGGTCAAGACGTGAAAAACTGTTTTTT. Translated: CASSPLGGSRREKLFF.

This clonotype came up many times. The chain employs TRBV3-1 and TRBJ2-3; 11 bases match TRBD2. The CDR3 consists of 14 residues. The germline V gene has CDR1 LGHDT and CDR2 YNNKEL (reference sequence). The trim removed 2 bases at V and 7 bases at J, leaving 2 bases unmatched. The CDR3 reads CASSQTSGGNTQYF. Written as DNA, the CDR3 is TGTGCCAGCAGCCAAACTAGCGGGGGAAATACGCAGTATTTT.

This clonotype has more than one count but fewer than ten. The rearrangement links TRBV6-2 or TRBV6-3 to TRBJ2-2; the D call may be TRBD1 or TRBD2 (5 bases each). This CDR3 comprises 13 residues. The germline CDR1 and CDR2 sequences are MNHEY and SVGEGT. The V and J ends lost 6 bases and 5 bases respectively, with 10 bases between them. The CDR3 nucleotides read TGTGCCAGCAGGCAGGGAGTAACCGGGGAGCTGTTTTTT. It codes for CASRQGVTGELFF.

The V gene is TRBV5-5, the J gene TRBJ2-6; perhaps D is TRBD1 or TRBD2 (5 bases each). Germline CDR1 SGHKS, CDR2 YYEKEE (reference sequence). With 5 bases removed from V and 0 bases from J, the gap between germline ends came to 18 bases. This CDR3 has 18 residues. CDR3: CASSARLRDGSGANVLTF. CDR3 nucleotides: TGTGCCAGCAGTGCCCGGCTCAGGGACGGCTCTGGGGCCAACGTCCTGACTTTC.

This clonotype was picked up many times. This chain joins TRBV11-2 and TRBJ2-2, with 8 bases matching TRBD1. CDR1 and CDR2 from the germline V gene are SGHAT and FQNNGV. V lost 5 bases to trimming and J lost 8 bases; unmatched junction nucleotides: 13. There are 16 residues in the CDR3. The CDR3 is CASSLSFGQGLGELFF. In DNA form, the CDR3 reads TGTGCCAGCAGCCTATCCTTTGGACAGGGTCTAGGGGAGCTGTTTTTT.

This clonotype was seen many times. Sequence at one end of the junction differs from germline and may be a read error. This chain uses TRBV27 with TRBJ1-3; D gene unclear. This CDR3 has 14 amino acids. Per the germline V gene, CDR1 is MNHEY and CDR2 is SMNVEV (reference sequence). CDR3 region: CASSLAPSENTIYF. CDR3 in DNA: TGTGCCAGCAGCCTCGCCCCCTCTGAAAACACCATATATTTT.

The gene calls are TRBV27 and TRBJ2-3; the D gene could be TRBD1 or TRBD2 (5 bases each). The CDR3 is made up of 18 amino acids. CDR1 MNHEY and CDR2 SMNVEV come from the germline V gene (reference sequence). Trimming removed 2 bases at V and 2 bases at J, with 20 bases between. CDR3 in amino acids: CASSLGSGGWGLTDTQYF. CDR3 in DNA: TGTGCCAGCAGTTTAGGGTCCGGAGGCTGGGGCCTCACAGATACGCAGTATTTT.

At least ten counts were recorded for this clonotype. Here the CDR3 DNA reads TGTGCCAGCAGCTCTGAGGGGGGCTCGACCGGGGAGCTGTTTTTT. Residues: CASSSEGGSTGELFF. V gene TRBV5-4 combines with J gene TRBJ2-2; D tentatively reads TRBD1 or TRBD2 (6 bases each). The CDR3 has 15 residues. Germline loops: CDR1 SGHNT, CDR2 YYREEE (reference sequence). V dropped 3 bases and J dropped 5 bases, with 14 bases sitting between them.

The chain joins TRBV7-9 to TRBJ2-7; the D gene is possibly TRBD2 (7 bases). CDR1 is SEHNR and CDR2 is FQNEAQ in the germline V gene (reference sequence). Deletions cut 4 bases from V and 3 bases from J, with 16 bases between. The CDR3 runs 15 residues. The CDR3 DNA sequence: TGTGCCAGCAGCTCGGCGGGGGCGACTAGCTACGAGCAGTACTTC. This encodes CASSSAGATSYEQYF.

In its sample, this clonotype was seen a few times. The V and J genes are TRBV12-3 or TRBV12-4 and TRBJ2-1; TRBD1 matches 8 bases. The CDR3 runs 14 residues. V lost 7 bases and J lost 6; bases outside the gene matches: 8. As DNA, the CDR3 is TGTGCCAGCATCCCAGGAACAGGGGGCAATGAGCAGTTCTTC. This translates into CASIPGTGGNEQFF.

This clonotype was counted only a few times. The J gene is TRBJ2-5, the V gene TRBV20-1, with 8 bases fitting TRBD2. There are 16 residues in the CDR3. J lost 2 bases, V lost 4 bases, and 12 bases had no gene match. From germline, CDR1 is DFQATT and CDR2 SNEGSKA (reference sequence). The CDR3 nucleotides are TGCAGTGCTAAAGAGGTTCCAGCGGGGGTGCAAGAGACCCAGTACTTC. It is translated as CSAKEVPAGVQETQYF.